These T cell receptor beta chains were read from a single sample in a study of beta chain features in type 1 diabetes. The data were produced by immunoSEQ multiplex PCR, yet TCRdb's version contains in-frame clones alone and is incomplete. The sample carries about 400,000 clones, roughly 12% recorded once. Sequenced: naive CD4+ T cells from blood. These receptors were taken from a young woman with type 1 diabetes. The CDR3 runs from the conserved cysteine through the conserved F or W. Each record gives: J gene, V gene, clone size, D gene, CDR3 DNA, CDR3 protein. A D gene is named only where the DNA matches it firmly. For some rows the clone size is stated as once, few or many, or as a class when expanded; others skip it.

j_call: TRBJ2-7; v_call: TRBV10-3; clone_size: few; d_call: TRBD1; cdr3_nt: TGTGCCATCAGTCCGGGACAGGGGTTTTACGAGCAGTACTTC; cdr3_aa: CAISPGQGFYEQYF
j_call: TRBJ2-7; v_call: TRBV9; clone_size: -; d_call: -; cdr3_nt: TGTACCAGCAGCGTAGGGTCAGGGGGGAGCTACGAGCAGTACTTC; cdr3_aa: CTSSVGSGGSYEQYF
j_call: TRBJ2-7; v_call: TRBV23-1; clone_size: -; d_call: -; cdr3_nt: TGCGCCAGCAGTCACCTCCAACAGGTTTGTGGGTACGAGCAGTACTTC; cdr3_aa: CASSHLQQVCGYEQYF
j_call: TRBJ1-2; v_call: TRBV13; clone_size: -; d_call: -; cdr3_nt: TGTGCCAGCAGCGTTCCAGTACGGGATTATGGCTACACCTTC; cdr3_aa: CASSVPVRDYGYTF
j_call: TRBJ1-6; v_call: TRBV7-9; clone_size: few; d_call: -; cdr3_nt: TGTGCCAGCAGCCCGCTTAGCCTTAATTCACCCCTCCACTTT; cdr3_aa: CASSPLSLNSPLHF
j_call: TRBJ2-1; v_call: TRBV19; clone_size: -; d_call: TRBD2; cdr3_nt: TGTGCCAGTAGTCCACAGGGACTAGTCAATGAGCAGTTCTTC; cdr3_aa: CASSPQGLVNEQFF
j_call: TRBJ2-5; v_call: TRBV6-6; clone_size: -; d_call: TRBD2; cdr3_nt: TGTGCCAGCAGTCCGGGACTAGCGGGCTTTCAAGAGACCCAGTACTTC; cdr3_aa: CASSPGLAGFQETQYF
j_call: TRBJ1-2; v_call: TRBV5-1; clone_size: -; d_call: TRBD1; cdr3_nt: TGCGCCAGCAGCCCAGGGACAGGGGGCGCCGGCTATGGCTACACCTTC; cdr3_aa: CASSPGTGGAGYGYTF
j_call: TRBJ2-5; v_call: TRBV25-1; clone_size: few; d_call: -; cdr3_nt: TGTGCCAGCACATGGGGAGGAGGACGGGAGACCCAGTACTTC; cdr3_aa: CASTWGGGRETQYF
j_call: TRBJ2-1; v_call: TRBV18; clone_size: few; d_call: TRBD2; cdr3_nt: TGTGCCAGCTCACCACCGGGACTAGCGGGAGACTACAATGAGCAGTTCTTC; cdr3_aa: CASSPPGLAGDYNEQFF
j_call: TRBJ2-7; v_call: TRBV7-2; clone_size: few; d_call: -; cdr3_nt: TGTGCCAGCAACTTCGACTCCACCTACGAGCAGTACTTC; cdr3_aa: CASNFDSTYEQYF
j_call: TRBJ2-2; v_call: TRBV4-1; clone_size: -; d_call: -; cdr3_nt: TGCGCCAGCAGCCAAGATTCAGCGGGTTTCAACACCGGGGAGCTGTTTTTT; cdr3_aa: CASSQDSAGFNTGELFF
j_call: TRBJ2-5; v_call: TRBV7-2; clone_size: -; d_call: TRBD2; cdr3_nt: TGTGCCAGCAGCGGGACTAGCGGTGGGGAGACCCAGTACTTC; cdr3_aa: CASSGTSGGETQYF
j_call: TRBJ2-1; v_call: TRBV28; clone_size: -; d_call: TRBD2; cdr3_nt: TGTGCCAGCAGTTTAACTAGCGGGAGCTCCTACAATGAGCAGTTCTTC; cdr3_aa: CASSLTSGSSYNEQFF
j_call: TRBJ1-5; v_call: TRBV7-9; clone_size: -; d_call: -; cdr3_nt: TGTGCCAGCAGCCGCGACGGGTTTCCTCAGCCCCAGCATTTT; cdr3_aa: CASSRDGFPQPQHF
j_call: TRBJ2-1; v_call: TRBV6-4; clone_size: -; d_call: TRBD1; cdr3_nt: TGTGCCAGCAGACGACAGGGTAGCGATGAGCAGTTCTTC; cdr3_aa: CASRRQGSDEQFF
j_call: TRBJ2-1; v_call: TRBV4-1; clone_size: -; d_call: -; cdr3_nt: TGCGCCAGCAGCCAGGTACTTGCCAATGAGCAGTTCTTC; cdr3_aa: CASSQVLANEQFF
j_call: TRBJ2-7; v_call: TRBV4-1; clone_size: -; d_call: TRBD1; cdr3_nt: TGCGCCAGCAGCCAACCTCTAAGGGACAGGGGCCACGAGCAGTACTTC; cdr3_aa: CASSQPLRDRGHEQYF
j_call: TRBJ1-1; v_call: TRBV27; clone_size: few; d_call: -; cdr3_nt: TGTGCCAGCAGTTTATCCCGTAAGAACACTGAAGCTTTCTTT; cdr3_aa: CASSLSRKNTEAFF
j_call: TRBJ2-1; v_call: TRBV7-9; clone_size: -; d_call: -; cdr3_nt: TGTGCCAGCAGCTTAGTCGGGTACAATGAGCAGTTCTTC; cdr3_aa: CASSLVGYNEQFF
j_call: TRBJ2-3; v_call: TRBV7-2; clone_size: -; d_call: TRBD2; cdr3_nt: TGTGCCAGCAGCACCGGACTAGCGGTCGCAGATACGCAGTATTTT; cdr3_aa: CASSTGLAVADTQYF
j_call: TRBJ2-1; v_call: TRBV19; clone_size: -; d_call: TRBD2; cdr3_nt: TGTGCCAGTAGTAACCGACAGCGGGGGATCAATGAGCAGTTCTTC; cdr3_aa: CASSNRQRGINEQFF
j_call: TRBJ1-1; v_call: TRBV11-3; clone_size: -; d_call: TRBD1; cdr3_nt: TGTGCCAGCAGCTCGACAGGGCCGTACACTGAAGCTTTCTTT; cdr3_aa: CASSSTGPYTEAFF
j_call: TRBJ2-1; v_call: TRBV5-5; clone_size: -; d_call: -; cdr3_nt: TGTGCCAGCAGCCTAGACTCGTTACGGTTCTTC; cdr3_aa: CASSLDSLRFF
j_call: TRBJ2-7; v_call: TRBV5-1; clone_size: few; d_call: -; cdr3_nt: TGCGCCAGCAGCTCCCAGGGGTCCGCCTACGAGCAGTACTTC; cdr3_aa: CASSSQGSAYEQYF
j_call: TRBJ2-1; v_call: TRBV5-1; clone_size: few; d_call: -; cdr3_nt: TGCGCCAGCAGCTTGGGGCCAGCCGGGGGAGTAAAGTACAATGAGCAGTTCTTC; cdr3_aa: CASSLGPAGGVKYNEQFF
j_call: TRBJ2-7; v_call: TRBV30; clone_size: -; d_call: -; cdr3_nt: TGTGCCTGGAGTGTACTAGGCGGATCCTACGAGCAGTACTTC; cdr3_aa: CAWSVLGGSYEQYF
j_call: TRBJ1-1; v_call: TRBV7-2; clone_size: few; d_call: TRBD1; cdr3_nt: TGTGCCAGCAGCCGCTCCGACAGGGGTATTCCTGAAGCTTTCTTT; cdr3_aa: CASSRSDRGIPEAFF
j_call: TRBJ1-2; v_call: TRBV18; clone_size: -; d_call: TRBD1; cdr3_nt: TGTGCCAGCTCCCTCCGGGACAGGGGGTCATCGGCCTATGGCTACACCTTC; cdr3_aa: CASSLRDRGSSAYGYTF
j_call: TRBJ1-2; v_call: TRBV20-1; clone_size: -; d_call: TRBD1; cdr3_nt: TGCAGTGTGGGACAGACCTATGGCTACACCTTC; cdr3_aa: CSVGQTYGYTF
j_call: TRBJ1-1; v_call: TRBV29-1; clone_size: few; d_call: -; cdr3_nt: TGCAGCGTTCCTAACCCGGGGAACACTGAAGCTTTCTTT; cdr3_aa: CSVPNPGNTEAFF
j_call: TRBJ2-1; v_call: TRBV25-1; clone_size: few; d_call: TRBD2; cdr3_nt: TGTGCCAGCAGTCCTGGACTAGCGGGGTACAATGAGCAGTTCTTC; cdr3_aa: CASSPGLAGYNEQFF
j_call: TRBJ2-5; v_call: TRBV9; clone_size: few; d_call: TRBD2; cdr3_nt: TGTGCCAGCAGCGTATATAGCGGGAACCAAGAGACCCAGTACTTC; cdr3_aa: CASSVYSGNQETQYF
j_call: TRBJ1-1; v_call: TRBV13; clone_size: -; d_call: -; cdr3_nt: TGTGCCAGCAGCTTAGTTTCCGGTGAAGCTTTCTTT; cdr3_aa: CASSLVSGEAFF
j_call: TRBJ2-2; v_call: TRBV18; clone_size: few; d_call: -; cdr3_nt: TGTGCCAGCTCACCGGAGGTCTCCGGGGAGCTGTTTTTT; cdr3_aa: CASSPEVSGELFF
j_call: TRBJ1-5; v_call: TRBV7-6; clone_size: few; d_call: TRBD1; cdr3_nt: TGTGCCAGCACCCGGACAGGGGGCCCGGATCAGCCCCAGCATTTT; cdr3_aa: CASTRTGGPDQPQHF
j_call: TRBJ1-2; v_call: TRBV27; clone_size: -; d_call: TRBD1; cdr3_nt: TGTGCCAGCAGAACCACAGGGGACCACTATGGCTACACCTTC; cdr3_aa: CASRTTGDHYGYTF
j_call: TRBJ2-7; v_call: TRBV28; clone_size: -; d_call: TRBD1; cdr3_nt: TGTGCCAGCAGTTCAGGCAGGGGGAGCGAGCAGTACTTC; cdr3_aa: CASSSGRGSEQYF
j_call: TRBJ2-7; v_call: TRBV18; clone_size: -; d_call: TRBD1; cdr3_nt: TGTGCCAGCTCACCCACAGGGGGCGACGAGCAGTACTTC; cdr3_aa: CASSPTGGDEQYF